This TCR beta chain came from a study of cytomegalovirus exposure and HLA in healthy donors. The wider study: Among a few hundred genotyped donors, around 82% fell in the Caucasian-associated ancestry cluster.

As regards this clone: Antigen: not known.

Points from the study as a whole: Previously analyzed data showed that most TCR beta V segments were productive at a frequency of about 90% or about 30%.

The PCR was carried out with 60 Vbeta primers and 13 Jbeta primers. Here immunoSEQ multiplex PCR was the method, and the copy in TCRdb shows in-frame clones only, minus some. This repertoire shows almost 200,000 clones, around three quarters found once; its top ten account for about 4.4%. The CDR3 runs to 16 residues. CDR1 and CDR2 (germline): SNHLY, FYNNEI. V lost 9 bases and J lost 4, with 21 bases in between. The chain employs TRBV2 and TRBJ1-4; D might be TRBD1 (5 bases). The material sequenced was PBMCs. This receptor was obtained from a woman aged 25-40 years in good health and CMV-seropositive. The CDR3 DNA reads TGTGCCAGGAGAGGAACGGGGGAAAAGCATAATGAAAAACTGTTTTTT. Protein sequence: CARRGTGEKHNEKLFF.